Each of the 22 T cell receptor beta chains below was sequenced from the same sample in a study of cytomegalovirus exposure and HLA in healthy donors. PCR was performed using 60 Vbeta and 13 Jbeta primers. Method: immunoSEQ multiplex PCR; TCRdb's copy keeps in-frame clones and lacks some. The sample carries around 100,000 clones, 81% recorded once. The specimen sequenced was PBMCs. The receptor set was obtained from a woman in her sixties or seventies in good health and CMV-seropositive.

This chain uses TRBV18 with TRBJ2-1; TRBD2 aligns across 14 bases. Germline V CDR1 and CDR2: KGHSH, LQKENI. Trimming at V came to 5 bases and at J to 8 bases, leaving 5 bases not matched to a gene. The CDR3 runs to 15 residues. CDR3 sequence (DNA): TGTGCCAGCTCAACCGGGACTAGCGGGAGTGATGAGCAGTTCTTC. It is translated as CASSTGTSGSDEQFF. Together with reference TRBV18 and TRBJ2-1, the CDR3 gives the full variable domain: NAGVMQNPRHLVRRRGQEARLRCSPMKGHSHVYWYRQLPEEGLKFMVYLQKENIIDESGMPKERFSAEFPKEGPSILRIQQVVRGDSAAYFCASSTGTSGSDEQFFGPGTRLTVL.

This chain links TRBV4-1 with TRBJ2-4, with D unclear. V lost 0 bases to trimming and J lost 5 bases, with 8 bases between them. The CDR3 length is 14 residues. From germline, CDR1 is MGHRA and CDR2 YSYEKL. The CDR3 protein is CASSQDHRENIQYF. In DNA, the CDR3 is TGCGCCAGCAGCCAAGATCACCGGGAAAACATTCAGTACTTC.

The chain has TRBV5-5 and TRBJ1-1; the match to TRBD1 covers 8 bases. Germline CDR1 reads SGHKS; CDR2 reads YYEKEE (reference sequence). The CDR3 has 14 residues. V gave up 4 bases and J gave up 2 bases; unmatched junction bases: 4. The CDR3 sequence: CASSDRGLNTEAFF. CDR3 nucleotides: TGTGCCAGCAGCGACAGGGGATTAAACACTGAAGCTTTCTTT.

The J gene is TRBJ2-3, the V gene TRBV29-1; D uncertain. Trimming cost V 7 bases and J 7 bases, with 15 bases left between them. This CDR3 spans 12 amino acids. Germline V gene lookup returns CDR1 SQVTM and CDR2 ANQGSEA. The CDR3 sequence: CSAERSANTQYF. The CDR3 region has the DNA TGCAGCGCCGAGAGGAGCGCCAATACGCAGTATTTT.

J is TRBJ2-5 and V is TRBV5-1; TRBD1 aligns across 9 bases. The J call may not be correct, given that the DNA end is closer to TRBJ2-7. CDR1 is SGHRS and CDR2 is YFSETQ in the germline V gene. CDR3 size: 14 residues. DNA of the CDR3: TGCGCCAGCAGGCCGGGACAGGGTAGCTACGAGCAGTACTTC. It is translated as CASRPGQGSYEQYF.

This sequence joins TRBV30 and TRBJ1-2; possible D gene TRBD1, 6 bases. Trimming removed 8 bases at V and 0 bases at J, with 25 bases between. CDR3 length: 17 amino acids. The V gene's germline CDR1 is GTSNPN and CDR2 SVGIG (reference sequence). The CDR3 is CALRRQATLGPNYGYTF. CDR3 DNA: TGTGCCCTCCGAAGACAGGCCACACTCGGTCCTAACTATGGCTACACCTTC.

The CDR3 DNA sequence: TGCGCCAGCAGCGCGGGAGAGCGGACCGGGGAGCTGTTTTTT. This translates into CASSAGERTGELFF. The genes are TRBV5-1 and TRBJ2-2; 7 bases fit TRBD2. V dropped 4 bases and J dropped 5; count of bases not matched to a gene: 5. Per germline, CDR1 SGHRS and CDR2 YFSETQ. The CDR3 consists of 14 residues.

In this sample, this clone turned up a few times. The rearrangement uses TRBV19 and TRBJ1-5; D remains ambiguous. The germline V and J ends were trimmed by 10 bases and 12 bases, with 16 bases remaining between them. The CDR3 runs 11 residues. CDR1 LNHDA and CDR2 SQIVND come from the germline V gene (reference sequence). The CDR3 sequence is CAITELWSQHF. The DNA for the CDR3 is TGTGCCATAACGGAGCTGTGGAGCCAGCATTTT.

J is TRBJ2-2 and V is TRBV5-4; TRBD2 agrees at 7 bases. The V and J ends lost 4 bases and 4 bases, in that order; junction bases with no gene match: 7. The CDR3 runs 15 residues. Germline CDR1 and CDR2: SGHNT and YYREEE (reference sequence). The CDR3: CASSGQGRGTGELFF. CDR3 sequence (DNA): TGTGCCAGCAGCGGCCAAGGGAGGGGCACCGGGGAGCTGTTTTTT.

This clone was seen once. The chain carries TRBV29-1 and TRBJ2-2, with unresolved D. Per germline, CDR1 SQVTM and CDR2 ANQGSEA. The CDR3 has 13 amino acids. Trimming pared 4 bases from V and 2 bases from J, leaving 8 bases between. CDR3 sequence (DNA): TGCAGCGTTGTAAAGAGAAACACCGGGGAGCTGTTTTTT. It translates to CSVVKRNTGELFF.

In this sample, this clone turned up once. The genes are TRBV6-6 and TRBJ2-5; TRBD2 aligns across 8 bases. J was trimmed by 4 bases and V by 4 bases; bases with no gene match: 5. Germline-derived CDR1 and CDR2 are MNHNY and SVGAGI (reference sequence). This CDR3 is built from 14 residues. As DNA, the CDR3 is TGTGCCAGCAGTTCCTTTCGGGGGGGAGAGACCCAGTACTTC. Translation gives CASSSFRGGETQYF.

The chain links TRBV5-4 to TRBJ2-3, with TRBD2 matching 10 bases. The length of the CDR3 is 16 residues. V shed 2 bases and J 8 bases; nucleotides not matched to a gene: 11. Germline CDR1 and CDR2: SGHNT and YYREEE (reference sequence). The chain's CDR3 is CASSLPGGTSEFTQYF. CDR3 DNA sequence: TGTGCCAGCAGCTTACCTGGCGGGACTAGCGAGTTTACGCAGTATTTT.

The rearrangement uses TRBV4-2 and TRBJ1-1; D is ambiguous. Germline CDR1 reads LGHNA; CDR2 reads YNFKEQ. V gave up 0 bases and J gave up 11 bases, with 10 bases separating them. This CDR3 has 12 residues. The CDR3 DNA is TGTGCCAGCAGCCAAGAGAGGAGGTCGGCTTTCTTT. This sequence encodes CASSQERRSAFF.

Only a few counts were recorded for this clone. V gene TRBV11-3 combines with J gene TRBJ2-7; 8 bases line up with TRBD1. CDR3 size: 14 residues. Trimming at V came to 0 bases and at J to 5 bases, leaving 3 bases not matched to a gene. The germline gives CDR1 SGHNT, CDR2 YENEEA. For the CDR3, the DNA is TGTGCCAGCAGCTTAGACAGGGGGCGCCACGAGCAGTACTTC. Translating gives CASSLDRGRHEQYF.

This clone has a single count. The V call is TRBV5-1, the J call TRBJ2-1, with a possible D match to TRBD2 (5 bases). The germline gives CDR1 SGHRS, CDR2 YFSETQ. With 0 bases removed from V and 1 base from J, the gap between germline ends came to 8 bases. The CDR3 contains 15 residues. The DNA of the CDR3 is TGCGCCAGCAGCTTGGGTGGGGAGTCCTACAATGAGCAGTTCTTC. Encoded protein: CASSLGGESYNEQFF.

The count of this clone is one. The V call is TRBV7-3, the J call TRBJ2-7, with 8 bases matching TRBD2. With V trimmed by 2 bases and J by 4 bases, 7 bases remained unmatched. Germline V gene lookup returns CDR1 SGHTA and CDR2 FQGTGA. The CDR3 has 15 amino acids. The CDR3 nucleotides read TGTGCCAGCAGCTTACAAGCGGGAGCTTTGTACGAGCAGTACTTC. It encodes CASSLQAGALYEQYF.

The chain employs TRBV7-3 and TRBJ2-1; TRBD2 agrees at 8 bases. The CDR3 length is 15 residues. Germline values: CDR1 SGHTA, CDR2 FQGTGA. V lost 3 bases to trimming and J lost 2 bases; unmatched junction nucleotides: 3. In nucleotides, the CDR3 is TGTGCCAGCAGCTTTAGCGGGAACCCCTACAATGAGCAGTTCTTC. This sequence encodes CASSFSGNPYNEQFF.

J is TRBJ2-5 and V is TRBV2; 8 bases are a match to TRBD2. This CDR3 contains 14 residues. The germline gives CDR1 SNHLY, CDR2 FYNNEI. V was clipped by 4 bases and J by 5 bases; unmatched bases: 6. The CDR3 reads CASSVGSGTETQYF. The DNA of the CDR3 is TGTGCCAGCAGTGTGGGTAGCGGGACTGAGACCCAGTACTTC.

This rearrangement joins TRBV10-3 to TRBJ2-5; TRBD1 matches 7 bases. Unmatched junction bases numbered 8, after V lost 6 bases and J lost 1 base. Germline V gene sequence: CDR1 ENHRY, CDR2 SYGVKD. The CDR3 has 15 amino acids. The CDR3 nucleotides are TGTGCCATCAGAAGGGACCGGGACAGCCAAGAGACCCAGTACTTC. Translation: CAIRRDRDSQETQYF.

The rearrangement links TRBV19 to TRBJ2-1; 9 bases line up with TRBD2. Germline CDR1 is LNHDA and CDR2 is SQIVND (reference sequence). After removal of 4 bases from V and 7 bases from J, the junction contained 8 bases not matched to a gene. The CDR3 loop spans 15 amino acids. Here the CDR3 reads CASSTLAGVWNEQFF. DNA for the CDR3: TGTGCCAGTAGTACCTTAGCGGGGGTGTGGAATGAGCAGTTCTTC.

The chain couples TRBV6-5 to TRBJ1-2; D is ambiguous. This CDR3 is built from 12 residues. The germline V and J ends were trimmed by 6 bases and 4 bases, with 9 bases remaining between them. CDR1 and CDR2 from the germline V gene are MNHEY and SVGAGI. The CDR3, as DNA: TGTGCCAGCAGCCAGGAAGGCTATGGCTACACCTTC. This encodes CASSQEGYGYTF.

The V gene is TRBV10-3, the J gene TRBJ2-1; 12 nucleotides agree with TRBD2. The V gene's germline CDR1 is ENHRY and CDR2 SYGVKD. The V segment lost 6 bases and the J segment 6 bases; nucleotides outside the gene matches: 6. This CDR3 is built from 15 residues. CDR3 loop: CAISRLAGDGNEQFF. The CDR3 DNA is TGTGCCATCAGCCGACTAGCGGGAGACGGCAATGAGCAGTTCTTC.